The T cell receptor beta chain under discussion was sequenced for a study of blood T cell repertoires in COVID-19. Study summary: Sites across the United States, Italy and Spain contributed samples from acute and convalescent COVID-19.

This clone was detected once. Measured with immunoSEQ multiplex PCR; TCRdb has only the in-frame clones, and not every one. The sample yields 200,000 to 250,000 clones, around 85% seen once. In germline, CDR1 is MNHNS, CDR2 SASEGT. The CDR3 length is 15 residues. Unmatched junction bases numbered 5, after V lost 6 bases and J lost 0 bases. The specimen sequenced was peripheral blood. This clonotype was obtained from a woman aged 70-85 years with COVID-19, enrolled during active disease. V gene TRBV6-1 combines with J gene TRBJ1-1; 9 nucleotides align to TRBD1. Here the CDR3 reads CASRGQGAMNTEAFF. CDR3 sequence (DNA): TGTGCCAGCAGGGGACAGGGTGCCATGAACACTGAAGCTTTCTTT.